This T cell receptor beta chain was documented in a study of T cells in localized non-small cell lung cancer. Germline CDR1 MGHDK, CDR2 SYGVNS. V lost 3 bases and J lost 7, with 6 bases in between. The CDR3 spans 11 residues. This clone was counted only a few times. Repertoires were generated with immunoSEQ multiplex PCR, while TCRdb's copy carries only in-frame clones and drops some. The table lists 15,000 or so clones, 70% to 90% of them singletons. The sequenced sample was peripheral blood, obtained before any cancer treatment. The receptor comes from an older male donor with stage I lung adenocarcinoma. The chain links TRBV25-1 to TRBJ1-1, with D possibly TRBD1 on 6 matching bases. The CDR3 region has the DNA TGTGCCAGCAGTGAGGACAGTGAAGCTTTCTTT. Protein product: CASSEDSEAFF.